The present T cell receptor beta chain was sequenced within a study of shared clonotypes between healthy human individuals. Study context: Three plates each covered CD4 naive and memory; CD8 naive two, CD8 memory one.

Only in-frame clones appear in the TCRdb table, and some are missing; sequencing was by immunoSEQ multiplex PCR. Of roughly 1 million clones listed, about 75% are singletons. The study's findings and limits: Non-shared clonotypes showed lower generation probabilities than clonotypes common to all four donors.

Negatively enriched CD4+ T cells were divided by CD45RA into naive and memory. The CDR3 runs 12 residues. Looked up from germline, CDR1 is SEHNR and CDR2 is FQNEAQ (reference sequence). Deletions cut 1 base from V and 12 bases from J, with 13 bases between. With regard to this clone: Its antigen is currently unknown.

The sample consisted of memory CD4+ T cells sorted from blood. The sample's subset: CD45RA-negative fraction. V and J are TRBV7-9 and TRBJ2-7, with D uncertain. The source of this sequence is a man aged 18 to 35 in good health. The CDR3 DNA follows: TGTGCCAGCAGCTTAGACCTAGGTTATCTGTACTTC. This sequence encodes CASSLDLGYLYF.